Presented here are 28 T cell receptor beta chains from one specimen sequenced in a study of T cell repertoires in cytomegalovirus infection. For these TCRs, the target antigens are not known. MiXCR, applied by TCRdb to the reads, yields one record per CDR3 protein. The sample has 450,000 to 550,000 distinct CDR3 sequences; about two fifths are singletons. The specimen was cultured PBMCs, collected from culture after CMV antigen stimulation. These receptors originate from a human donor in good health (CMV status not recorded). Some clones in this sample may be carry-over from other donors' samples.

The gene calls are TRBV6-2 or TRBV6-3 and TRBJ2-3; TRBD2 aligns across 9 bases. J lost 2 bases, V lost 0 bases, and 9 bases had no gene match. Germline CDR1 MNHEY, CDR2 SVGEGT. This CDR3 has 18 amino acids. CDR3 sequence reads: CASSYSMLASGTTDTQYF. The CDR3 DNA is TGTGCCAGCAGTTACTCGATGTTGGCTAGCGGGACCACAGATACGCAGTATTTT.

The chain has TRBV28 and TRBJ2-2, with TRBD2 as a possible D gene (5 bases). V gave up 3 bases and J gave up 6 bases, with 14 bases separating them. The CDR3 contains 15 residues. Germline V gene lookup returns CDR1 MDHEN and CDR2 SYDVKM. As DNA, the CDR3 is TGTGCCAGCAGTTTTCGGACTCCTCCCTCCGGGGAGCTGTTTTTT. Translating it yields CASSFRTPPSGELFF. Using reference TRBV28 and TRBJ2-2 for the parts outside the CDR3, the full variable domain is DVKVTQSSRYLVKRTGEKVFLECVQDMDHENMFWYRQDPGLGLRLIYFSYDVKMKEKGDIPEGYSVSREKKERFSLILESASTNQTSMYLCASSFRTPPSGELFFGEGSRLTVL.

The V gene is TRBV6-8, the J gene TRBJ2-7, with D tentatively TRBD1 or TRBD2 (5 bases each). There are 16 residues in the CDR3. V gave up 4 bases and J gave up 2 bases, with 18 bases separating them. Germline V gene data show CDR1 as MNHGY and CDR2 as SAAAGT. CDR3 sequence reads: CASSSPRQRGTYEQYF. The CDR3 region has the DNA TGTGCCAGCAGTTCGCCCAGACAGAGGGGAACCTACGAGCAGTACTTC.

J is TRBJ2-7 and V is TRBV5-1; TRBD1 aligns across 7 bases. This CDR3 is built from 16 residues. Germline-derived CDR1 and CDR2 are SGHRS and YFSETQ. The V segment lost 0 bases and the J segment 0 bases; nucleotides outside the gene matches: 6. CDR3 amino acids: CASSLVTGSISYEQYF. In nucleotides, the CDR3 is TGCGCCAGCAGCTTGGTGACAGGGAGTATCTCCTACGAGCAGTACTTC.

This clonotype was recorded at least ten times. The gene calls are TRBV7-2 and TRBJ2-7; 10 nucleotides align to TRBD1. The CDR3 length is 15 residues. Germline assignment: CDR1 SGHTA and CDR2 FQGNSA. Trimming took 5 bases from V and 4 from J; bases not matched to a gene: 8. CDR3 in amino acids: CASSRSGTGAYEQYF. In nucleotides, the CDR3 is TGTGCCAGCAGCCGCTCCGGGACAGGGGCTTACGAGCAGTACTTC.

J is TRBJ2-1 and V is TRBV5-1, with D perhaps TRBD1 or TRBD2 (5 bases each). This CDR3 is built from 14 residues. Trimming removed 4 bases at V and 9 bases at J, with 17 bases between. Germline V lookup: CDR1 SGHRS, CDR2 YFSETQ. DNA for the CDR3: TGCGCCAGCAGCGCCCTAGTCCGGGGCGGTGAGCAGTTCTTC. Its translation is CASSALVRGGEQFF.

This clonotype was seen more than once but under ten times. The chain is built from TRBV7-2 and TRBJ2-7, with a tentative D call TRBD2 (5 bases). Germline V lookup: CDR1 SGHTA, CDR2 FQGNSA. V shed 1 base and J shed 3 bases, with 13 bases lying between them. CDR3 length equals 15 residues. This chain's CDR3 is CASSLDGAGHYEQYF. CDR3 nucleotides: TGTGCCAGCAGCTTAGACGGCGCGGGCCACTACGAGCAGTACTTC.

This clonotype has a handful of counts. The chain carries TRBV7-2 and TRBJ2-2; no clear D gene. This CDR3 is 16 amino acids long. Trimming shortened V by 7 bases and J by 2 bases, and 17 bases separated the two germline ends. The germline gives CDR1 SGHTA, CDR2 FQGNSA. The CDR3 region has the DNA TGTGCCAGCACCCCTCCTCCGGGCGAAAACACCGGGGAGCTGTTTTTT. This gives the protein CASTPPPGENTGELFF.

The CDR3 coding sequence is TGTGCCAGCAGCTTTACTAGCGGGATAGCAGAGACCCAGTACTTC. It is translated as CASSFTSGIAETQYF. The chain recombines TRBV7-2 with TRBJ2-5, with TRBD2 matching over 10 bases. CDR1 is SGHTA and CDR2 is FQGNSA in the germline V gene. V shed 3 bases and J 4 bases; nucleotides not matched to a gene: 5. CDR3 size: 15 residues.

This clonotype appeared a few times. The gene calls are TRBV15 and TRBJ2-7; 8 positions agree with TRBD1. Trimming removed 4 bases from V and 3 bases from J; junction bases left unmatched: 8. There are 15 residues in the CDR3. Germline V gene data show CDR1 as LNHNV and CDR2 as YYDKDF (reference sequence). The CDR3: CATSTRRDRFYEQYF. CDR3 sequence (DNA): TGTGCCACCAGCACACGGCGGGACAGGTTCTACGAGCAGTACTTC.

This clonotype appeared a few times. The chain links TRBV2 to TRBJ1-5; D is ambiguous. Germline V CDR1 and CDR2: SNHLY, FYNNEI. The CDR3 contains 15 residues. V was pared by 2 bases and J by 5 bases, with 13 bases between. CDR3 loop: CASSEMEGLHQPQHF. The DNA of the CDR3 is TGTGCCAGCAGTGAAATGGAGGGTTTGCATCAGCCCCAGCATTTT.

The chain recombines TRBV6-2 or TRBV6-3 with TRBJ2-1; TRBD2 might be the D (5 bases). Germline-derived CDR1 and CDR2 are MNHEY and SVGEGT. CDR3 length equals 12 residues. V was shortened by 5 bases and J by 8 bases, with 10 bases between the two germline ends. CDR3 bases: TGTGCCAGCAGTGTGGGGAGCGATGAGCAGTTCTTC. Protein sequence: CASSVGSDEQFF.

The table lists this clonotype with a few counts. The rearrangement links TRBV7-2 to TRBJ1-5; D unclear. Germline assignment: CDR1 SGHTA and CDR2 FQGNSA. The CDR3 length is 15 residues. The ends were cut back, 1 base at V and 6 bases at J, with 13 bases in the middle. CDR3 region: CASSLDNGVFQPQHF. CDR3 in DNA: TGTGCCAGCAGCTTAGATAACGGGGTATTTCAGCCCCAGCATTTT. Full variable domain (outside the CDR3, taken from reference TRBV7-2 and TRBJ1-5): GAGVSQSPSNKVTEKGKDVELRCDPISGHTALYWYRQSLGQGLEFLIYFQGNSAPDKSGLPSDRFSAERTGGSVSTLTIQRTQQEDSAVYLCASSLDNGVFQPQHFGDGTRLSIL.

The chain links TRBV7-2 to TRBJ2-1, with no clear D. This CDR3 contains 11 residues. V was clipped by 1 base and J by 15 bases, with 10 bases between them. The V gene's germline CDR1 is SGHTA and CDR2 FQGNSA. This CDR3 is CASSLDELPFF. CDR3 nucleotides: TGTGCCAGCAGCTTAGACGAATTACCGTTCTTC. The full variable domain, with the rest looked up from reference TRBV7-2 and TRBJ2-1, is GAGVSQSPSNKVTEKGKDVELRCDPISGHTALYWYRQSLGQGLEFLIYFQGNSAPDKSGLPSDRFSAERTGGSVSTLTIQRTQQEDSAVYLCASSLDELPFFGPGTRLTVL.

The CDR3 is CASSQQTGTGYEQYF. The CDR3 DNA is TGCGCCAGCAGCCAACAGACCGGGACAGGCTACGAGCAGTACTTC. The chain recombines TRBV4-1 with TRBJ2-7, with 8 bases matching TRBD1. Germline CDR1 reads MGHRA; CDR2 reads YSYEKL. This CDR3 spans 15 amino acids. With 2 bases clipped from V and 3 bases from J, the junction kept 6 bases outside the gene matches.

This chain uses TRBV5-1 with TRBJ2-3, with D maybe TRBD1 (5 bases). V was pared by 2 bases and J by 3 bases, with 10 bases between. The CDR3 spans 14 residues. Per the germline V gene, CDR1 is SGHRS and CDR2 is YFSETQ. The CDR3: CASSFPGMTDTQYF. The CDR3 DNA sequence: TGCGCCAGCAGCTTCCCAGGGATGACAGATACGCAGTATTTT.

This clonotype was found a few times. The rearrangement uses TRBV12-3 or TRBV12-4 and TRBJ2-2; 8 bases agree with TRBD2. This CDR3 comprises 15 residues. Trimming at V came to 6 bases and at J to 4 bases, leaving 7 bases not matched to a gene. CDR3 DNA sequence: TGTGCCAGCAGCCCGGGGGGGATGCGCACCGGGGAGCTGTTTTTT. Amino acids: CASSPGGMRTGELFF.

The chain uses TRBV12-3 or TRBV12-4 and TRBJ2-4; TRBD1 aligns across 7 bases. The J segment lost 4 bases and the V segment lost 6 bases, leaving 3 bases of the junction unmatched. The CDR3 is 13 amino acids. CDR3 sequence (DNA): TGTGCCAGCAGAGGACAGGCGAAAAACATTCAGTACTTC. Protein product: CASRGQAKNIQYF.

J is TRBJ2-1 and V is TRBV20-1; 15 bases map to TRBD2. Unmatched junction bases numbered 5, after V lost 0 bases and J lost 2 bases. Germline CDR1 and CDR2: DFQATT and SNEGSKA (reference sequence). The CDR3 is made up of 18 amino acids. The CDR3 DNA reads TGCAGTGCTAGAGATTTAGGGACTAGCGGGGGGACCTACAATGAGCAGTTCTTC. This encodes CSARDLGTSGGTYNEQFF.

This chain joins TRBV11-1 and TRBJ2-1, with 10 nucleotides matching TRBD2. Germline V CDR1 and CDR2: SGHAT, FQDESV (reference sequence). The length of the CDR3 is 14 residues. Trimming at V came to 5 bases and at J to 9 bases, leaving 7 bases not matched to a gene. The CDR3: CASSSSGGAGEQFF. DNA of the CDR3: TGTGCCAGCAGCAGCAGCGGGGGGGCGGGTGAGCAGTTCTTC.

The chain uses TRBV12-3 or TRBV12-4 and TRBJ2-1, with TRBD2 matching 10 bases. This CDR3 spans 16 amino acids. With 1 base clipped from V and 6 bases from J, the junction kept 6 bases outside the gene matches. The CDR3 region is CASSLGRASGSNEQFF. The CDR3 coding sequence is TGTGCCAGCAGTTTAGGACGGGCTAGCGGGAGCAATGAGCAGTTCTTC.

This rearrangement joins TRBV5-1 to TRBJ1-6; D unresolved. Germline CDR1 reads SGHRS; CDR2 reads YFSETQ. This CDR3 is 16 amino acids long. Trimming pared 2 bases from V and 0 bases from J, leaving 9 bases between. The CDR3 DNA follows: TGCGCCAGCAGCTTTGGGGAGAACTCCTATAATTCACCCCTCCACTTT. Its translation: CASSFGENSYNSPLHF. Full variable domain (missing parts from reference TRBV5-1 and TRBJ1-6): KAGVTQTPRYLIKTRGQQVTLSCSPISGHRSVSWYQQTPGQGLQFLFEYFSETQRNKGNFPGRFSGRQFSNSRSEMNVSTLELGDSALYLCASSFGENSYNSPLHFGNGTRLTVT.

The chain is built from TRBV7-2 and TRBJ2-7; TRBD1 agrees at 7 bases. The germline gives CDR1 SGHTA, CDR2 FQGNSA. Losses at the gene ends were 2 bases for V and 4 bases for J; bases not matched to a gene: 5. This CDR3 spans 14 amino acids. CDR3 DNA: TGTGCCAGCAGCTTATCGGCCAGGGGGTACGAGCAGTACTTC. As protein: CASSLSARGYEQYF.

This clonotype was recorded once. The rearrangement joins TRBV11-2 to TRBJ2-7; 9 bases match TRBD1. Germline V gene lookup returns CDR1 SGHAT and CDR2 FQNNGV. J gave up 1 base and V 5 bases, and 9 bases lay outside the gene matches. The CDR3 is 16 residues long. The CDR3 region has the DNA TGTGCCAGCAGCCCGTGGGACAGGGTTTTTTCCTACGAGCAGTACTTC. This gives the protein CASSPWDRVFSYEQYF.

The rearrangement uses TRBV12-3 or TRBV12-4 and TRBJ2-5, with TRBD2 matching 8 bases. Losses at the gene ends were 2 bases for V and 5 bases for J; bases not matched to a gene: 10. There are 16 residues in the CDR3. The chain's CDR3 is CASSLSVGTRGETQYF. The CDR3 DNA sequence: TGTGCCAGCAGTTTATCAGTGGGGACTAGAGGGGAGACCCAGTACTTC.

The chain combines TRBV2 with TRBJ2-5; TRBD2 aligns across 9 bases. The CDR3 has 12 amino acids. Germline V CDR1 and CDR2: SNHLY, FYNNEI. V was clipped by 7 bases and J by 3 bases; unmatched bases: 0. CDR3 sequence: CASKREEETQYF. In DNA, the CDR3 is TGTGCCAGCAAGCGGGAGGAAGAGACCCAGTACTTC.

The chain couples TRBV19 to TRBJ1-1; D not certain. The CDR3 spans 15 residues. Trimming removed 0 bases at V and 0 bases at J, with 8 bases between. Germline CDR1 LNHDA, CDR2 SQIVND (reference sequence). The CDR3 DNA follows: TGTGCCAGTAGTATAGATCTTCGGGTGAACACTGAAGCTTTCTTT. Residues: CASSIDLRVNTEAFF. The full variable domain, with the rest looked up from reference TRBV19 and TRBJ1-1, is DGGITQSPKYLFRKEGQNVTLSCEQNLNHDAMYWYRQDPGQGLRLIYYSQIVNDFQKGDIAEGYSVSREKKESFPLTVTSAQKNPTAFYLCASSIDLRVNTEAFFGQGTRLTVV.

V and J are TRBV6-8 and TRBJ2-5; the match to TRBD2 covers 8 bases. CDR3 length equals 13 residues. Germline V CDR1 and CDR2: MNHGY, SAAAGT. V shed 7 bases, J shed 4 bases, and the junction held 5 bases outside the gene matches. CDR3 sequence: CASIRAGGETQYF. The CDR3 region has the DNA TGTGCCAGCATCCGCGCGGGAGGAGAGACCCAGTACTTC.